Following are 18 T cell receptor beta chains from one sample sequenced in a study of Ad26.COV2.S vaccination and SARS-CoV-2 variants. Sequencing used immunoSEQ multiplex PCR; TCRdb keeps in-frame clones, though not all of them. The sample records about 94,000 clones, approximately 82% being singletons. The material sequenced was peripheral blood, taken after recovery from COVID-19. The receptors come from a human donor who had recovered from COVID-19.

The rearrangement uses TRBV11-3 and TRBJ2-1, with D possibly TRBD2 on 5 matching bases. CDR3 length: 15 residues. Germline CDR1 reads SGHNT; CDR2 reads YENEEA. Trimming cost V 3 bases and J 10 bases, with 19 bases left between them. CDR3 protein: CASSLDQRMRGEQFF. DNA for the CDR3: TGTGCCAGCAGCTTGGATCAAAGGATGCGAGGGGAGCAGTTCTTC.

The chain is built from TRBV12-3 or TRBV12-4 and TRBJ2-5, with D unresolved. Trimming removed 3 bases at V and 4 bases at J, with 6 bases between. CDR3 length equals 12 residues. This chain's CDR3 is CASSFPAETQYF. CDR3 DNA: TGTGCCAGCAGTTTTCCTGCAGAGACCCAGTACTTC.

The chain joins TRBV28 to TRBJ1-1; D perhaps matches TRBD1 (5 bases). The ends were cut back, 6 bases at V and 2 bases at J, with 13 bases in the middle. The V gene's germline CDR1 is MDHEN and CDR2 SYDVKM. The CDR3 spans 14 residues. CDR3 region: CASSRGRVNTEAFF. The DNA of the CDR3 is TGTGCCAGCAGCCGGGGACGGGTAAACACTGAAGCTTTCTTT. Full variable domain (remainder filled in from reference TRBV28 and TRBJ1-1): DVKVTQSSRYLVKRTGEKVFLECVQDMDHENMFWYRQDPGLGLRLIYFSYDVKMKEKGDIPEGYSVSREKKERFSLILESASTNQTSMYLCASSRGRVNTEAFFGQGTRLTVV.

This rearrangement joins TRBV28 to TRBJ1-1; D possibly corresponds to TRBD1 (6 bases). CDR1 MDHEN and CDR2 SYDVKM come from the germline V gene. The CDR3 contains 13 residues. The V end lost 4 bases, the J end lost 5 bases, and 11 bases lay between the germline ends. In DNA, the CDR3 is TGTGCCAGCAGTTGGGCAGGGGAGACTGAAGCTTTCTTT. It yields the protein CASSWAGETEAFF.

The rearrangement links TRBV25-1 to TRBJ2-5; D gene ambiguous. Germline loops: CDR1 MGHDK, CDR2 SYGVNS. This CDR3 contains 13 residues. Trimming pared 2 bases from V and 4 bases from J, leaving 8 bases between. The CDR3 spells CASSEGGVETQYF. The CDR3 DNA reads TGTGCCAGCAGTGAAGGTGGGGTAGAGACCCAGTACTTC. Supplemented by reference TRBV25-1 and TRBJ2-5, the full variable domain reads EADIYQTPRYLVIGTGKKITLECSQTMGHDKMYWYQQDPGMELHLIHYSYGVNSTEKGDLSSESTVSRIRTEHFPLTLESARPSHTSQYLCASSEGGVETQYFGPGTRLLVL.

The gene calls are TRBV12-3 or TRBV12-4 and TRBJ2-1; D is ambiguous. This CDR3 region has 13 residues. The germline V and J ends were trimmed by 3 bases and 8 bases, with 11 bases remaining between them. Written as DNA, the CDR3 is TGTGCCAGCAGTTTCTCCACAGTAGATGAGCAGTTCTTC. This translates into CASSFSTVDEQFF.

V gene TRBV13 combines with J gene TRBJ2-2, with D possibly being TRBD2 (5 bases). Trimming removed 5 bases at V and 3 bases at J, with 7 bases between. The CDR3 covers 13 residues. The germline CDR1 and CDR2 sequences are PRHDT and FYEKMQ (reference sequence). This chain's CDR3 is CASSTDYTGELFF. The CDR3 DNA reads TGTGCCAGCAGCACGGACTACACCGGGGAGCTGTTTTTT.

The chain is built from TRBV13 and TRBJ2-3; D gene ambiguous. Trimming removed 3 bases at V and 2 bases at J, with 9 bases between. This CDR3 has 14 amino acids. Germline V gives CDR1 PRHDT, CDR2 FYEKMQ (reference sequence). The CDR3, as DNA: TGTGCCAGCAGCTTTGGATCGAACACAGATACGCAGTATTTT. This sequence encodes CASSFGSNTDTQYF.

The chain employs TRBV24-1 and TRBJ1-2; maybe TRBD1 (6 bases). Trimming cost V 5 bases and J 5 bases, with 11 bases left between them. Germline CDR1 and CDR2: KGHDR and SFDVKD. CDR3 length: 13 residues. The DNA for the CDR3 is TGTGCCACCAGTGGGGGGCGGTTATATGGCTACACCTTC. Encoded protein: CATSGGRLYGYTF.

The V call is TRBV28, the J call TRBJ2-2; a possible D gene is TRBD1 (6 bases). Germline V gives CDR1 MDHEN, CDR2 SYDVKM. The CDR3 runs 14 residues. Trimming took 6 bases from V and 7 from J, leaving 15 bases between them. The CDR3 region has the DNA TGTGCCAGCAGGCTACACAGGGTAGACGGGGAGCTGTTTTTT. Protein: CASRLHRVDGELFF.

This rearrangement joins TRBV11-2 to TRBJ2-5; 9 bases line up with TRBD2. The CDR3 sequence is 17 residues long. J gave up 0 bases and V 1 base, and 6 bases lay outside the gene matches. Germline V lookup: CDR1 SGHAT, CDR2 FQNNGV. The CDR3 nucleotides are TGTGCCAGCAGCTTAGTGGCTAGCGGGGCCTACCAAGAGACCCAGTACTTC. This codes for CASSLVASGAYQETQYF.

The rearrangement links TRBV6-5 to TRBJ2-5; 9 nucleotides match TRBD1. Trimming took 5 bases from V and 7 from J; bases not matched to a gene: 11. The CDR3 length is 15 residues. Germline V gene sequence: CDR1 MNHEY, CDR2 SVGAGI. The CDR3 nucleotides are TGTGCCAGCAGTCGTACAGGGGGCTCCGCAGGGACCCAGTACTTC. Protein sequence: CASSRTGGSAGTQYF.

The chain joins TRBV6-6 to TRBJ1-5; 9 nucleotides match TRBD1. V dropped 5 bases and J dropped 7; count of bases not matched to a gene: 15. The V gene's germline CDR1 is MNHNY and CDR2 SVGAGI (reference sequence). CDR3 length: 17 residues. The CDR3 spells CASSLRDRDPGGQPQHF. The CDR3 DNA sequence: TGTGCCAGCAGTCTCCGGGACAGGGATCCCGGGGGGCAGCCCCAGCATTTT.

A single count supports this clone. The rearrangement joins TRBV20-1 to TRBJ2-7; a possible D gene is TRBD2 (5 bases). Trimming stripped 3 bases from V and 2 bases from J, with 11 bases between. The germline gives CDR1 DFQATT, CDR2 SNEGSKA (reference sequence). This CDR3 comprises 13 residues. CDR3 sequence (DNA): TGCAGTGCTAGTGTTTCGGGAACCTACGAGCAGTACTTC. It encodes CSASVSGTYEQYF.

The rearrangement links TRBV10-3 to TRBJ2-7; 7 nucleotides agree with TRBD1. The ends lost 6 bases at V and 4 bases at J; junction bases unmatched: 9. Germline V lookup: CDR1 ENHRY, CDR2 SYGVKD. The CDR3 has 14 residues. CDR3 in amino acids: CAIRNDRVRYEQYF. The CDR3 bases are TGTGCCATCAGGAACGACAGGGTAAGATACGAGCAGTACTTC.

The J gene is TRBJ2-5, the V gene TRBV7-8; the D is unclear. CDR1 and CDR2 (germline): SGHVS, FQNEAQ. Between the trimmed V and J ends, which lost 5 bases and 3 bases, there was a span of 16 bases. The CDR3 totals 15 residues. The DNA for the CDR3 is TGTGCCAGCAGCCCGACGGCGGCTAGGGAAGAGACCCAGTACTTC. As protein: CASSPTAAREETQYF.

In its sample, this clone was seen once. This chain links TRBV7-3 with TRBJ2-7; 10 bases align to TRBD1. J was trimmed by 9 bases and V by 5 bases; bases with no gene match: 7. Germline values: CDR1 SGHTA, CDR2 FQGTGA. The CDR3 totals 13 residues. In DNA, the CDR3 is TGTGCCAGCAGCCTACAAGGGACAGGGGTGCAGTACTTC. Translating it yields CASSLQGTGVQYF.

This clone was seen only once. J is TRBJ1-1 and V is TRBV6-6; TRBD1 agrees at 9 bases. Losses at the gene ends were 2 bases for V and 6 bases for J; bases not matched to a gene: 7. The length of the CDR3 is 15 residues. Germline CDR1 is MNHNY and CDR2 is SVGAGI (reference sequence). CDR3 nucleotide sequence: TGTGCCAGCAGTTACCAGACAGGGGGTGACGCTGAAGCTTTCTTT. Translated, it gives CASSYQTGGDAEAFF.